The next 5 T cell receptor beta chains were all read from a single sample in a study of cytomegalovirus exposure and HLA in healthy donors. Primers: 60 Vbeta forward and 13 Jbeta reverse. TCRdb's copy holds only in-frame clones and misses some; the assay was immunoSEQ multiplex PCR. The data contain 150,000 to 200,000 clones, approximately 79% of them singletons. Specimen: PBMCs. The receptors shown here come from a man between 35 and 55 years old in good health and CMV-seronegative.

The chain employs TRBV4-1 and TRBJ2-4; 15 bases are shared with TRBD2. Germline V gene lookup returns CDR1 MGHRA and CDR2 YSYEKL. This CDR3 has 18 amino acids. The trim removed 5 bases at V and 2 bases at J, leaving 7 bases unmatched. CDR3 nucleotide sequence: TGCGCCAGCAGCAAAGGACTAGCGGGAGGGTCGTCCAAAAACATTCAGTACTTC. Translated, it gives CASSKGLAGGSSKNIQYF.

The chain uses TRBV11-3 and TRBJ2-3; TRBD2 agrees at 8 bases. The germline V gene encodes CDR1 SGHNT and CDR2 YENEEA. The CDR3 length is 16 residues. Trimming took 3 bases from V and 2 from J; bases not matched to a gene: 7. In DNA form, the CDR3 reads TGTGCCAGCAGCTTGGGTAGCGGGATTTACACAGATACGCAGTATTTT. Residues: CASSLGSGIYTDTQYF.

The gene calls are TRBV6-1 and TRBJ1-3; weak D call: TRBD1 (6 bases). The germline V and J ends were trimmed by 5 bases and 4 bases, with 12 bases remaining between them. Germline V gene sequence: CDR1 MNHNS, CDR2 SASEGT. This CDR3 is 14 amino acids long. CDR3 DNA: TGTGCCAGCAGTCAAGGTGGACAGGGAAACACCATATATTTT. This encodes CASSQGGQGNTIYF.

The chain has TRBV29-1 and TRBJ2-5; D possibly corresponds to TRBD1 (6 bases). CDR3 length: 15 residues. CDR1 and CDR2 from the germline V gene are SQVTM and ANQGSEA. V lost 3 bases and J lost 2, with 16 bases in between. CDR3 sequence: CSVEIRQGKQETQYF. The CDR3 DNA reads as TGCAGCGTTGAGATTCGGCAGGGGAAACAAGAGACCCAGTACTTC.

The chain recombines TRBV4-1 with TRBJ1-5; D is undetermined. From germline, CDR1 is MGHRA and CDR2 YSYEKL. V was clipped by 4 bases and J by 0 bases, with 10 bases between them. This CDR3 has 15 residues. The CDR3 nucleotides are TGCGCCAGCAGCCCCACAGCCTATAGCAATCAGCCCCAGCATTTT. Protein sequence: CASSPTAYSNQPQHF.